This TCR beta chain is drawn from a study of CD8+CD57+ T cells in acquired aplastic anemia. Study-level background: Sorted CD4+ and CD8+ cells yielded 3.2 ug of DNA on average. CD4+ cell libraries from healthy donors averaged roughly 10 million reads. Regarding the study as a whole: Patients and controls shared 25 to 30 CD8+ CDR3 sequences.

Genomic DNA, serving as template, underwent TCR beta VDJ and CDR3 profiling. MiXCR was run by TCRdb on the reads, yielding one entry per CDR3 protein. The data show about 140,000 distinct CDR3 sequences, less than 45% seen once. The V segment lost 5 bases and the J segment 6 bases; nucleotides outside the gene matches: 10. CDR1 SGHVS and CDR2 FQNEAQ come from the germline V gene. This CDR3 has 15 amino acids. The table lists this clonotype with many counts. Antigen: not known. The sample taken for sequencing was sorted CD4+, CD8+, or CD8+CD57+ T cells (not recorded which) from PBMCs. The V gene is TRBV7-8, the J gene TRBJ2-5; 9 nucleotides align to TRBD2. This receptor was obtained from a human donor in good health, serving as a control. The CDR3 here is CASSDGGRAGKTQYF. CDR3 DNA sequence: TGTGCCAGCAGCGACGGCGGGAGGGCCGGGAAGACCCAGTACTTC.